This TCR beta chain is drawn from a study of technical replicates of blood from several donors. This clone was picked up a small number of times. Trimming removed 3 bases from V and 6 bases from J; junction bases left unmatched: 6. The CDR3 has 14 residues. Germline values: CDR1 LNHDA, CDR2 SQIVND (reference sequence). Profiled with immunoSEQ multiplex PCR; TCRdb holds only in-frame clones, not every one. The table has about 76,000 clones, 70% to 90% seen once. This sequence was found in a human donor in good health. Some clones in this sample may be carry-over from other donors' samples. The V call is TRBV19, the J call TRBJ1-1, with 8 bases that match TRBD1. Sequencing was carried out using PBMCs. The CDR3 nucleotides read TGTGCCAGTAGTATCCCGGACAGGGTCGCTGAAGCTTTCTTT. Translation gives CASSIPDRVAEAFF.